This T cell receptor (beta chain) was observed in a study of blood T cell repertoires in COVID-19. Clones were sequenced by immunoSEQ multiplex PCR, and TCRdb holds only the in-frame ones, with some missing. The table lists approximately 200,000 clones, just under 90% of them singletons. The CDR3 contains 17 residues. V gave up 4 bases and J gave up 5 bases; unmatched junction bases: 17. Germline V gives CDR1 SGHDT, CDR2 YYEEEE. This sequence joins TRBV5-6 and TRBJ2-7, with TRBD1 matching over 8 bases. This receptor was obtained from a man between 25 and 39 years old who had recovered from COVID-19. Specimen: PBMCs or T cells enriched from blood (not recorded which). The chain's CDR3 is CASSHYKTGARVNEQYF. The CDR3 DNA follows: TGTGCCAGCAGCCATTACAAGACAGGGGCCAGGGTAAACGAGCAGTACTTC.